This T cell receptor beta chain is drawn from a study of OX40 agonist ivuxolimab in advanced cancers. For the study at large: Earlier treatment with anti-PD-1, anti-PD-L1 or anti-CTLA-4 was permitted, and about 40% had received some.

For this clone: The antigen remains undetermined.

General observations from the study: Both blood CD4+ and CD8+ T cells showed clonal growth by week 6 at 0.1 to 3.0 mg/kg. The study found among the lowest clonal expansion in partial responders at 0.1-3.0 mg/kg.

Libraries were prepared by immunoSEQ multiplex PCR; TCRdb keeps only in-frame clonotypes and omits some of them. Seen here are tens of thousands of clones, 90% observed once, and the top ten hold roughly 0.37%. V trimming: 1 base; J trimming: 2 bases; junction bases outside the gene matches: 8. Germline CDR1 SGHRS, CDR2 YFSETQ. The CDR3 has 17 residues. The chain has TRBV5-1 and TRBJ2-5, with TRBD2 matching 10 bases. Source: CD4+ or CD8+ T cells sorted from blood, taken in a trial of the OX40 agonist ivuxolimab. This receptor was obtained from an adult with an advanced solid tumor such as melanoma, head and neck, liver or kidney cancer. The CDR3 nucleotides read TGCGCCAGCAGCTTGCCTAGCGGGGGCCTAGGGCAAGAGACCCAGTACTTC. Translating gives CASSLPSGGLGQETQYF.